Each of the 12 T cell receptor beta chains below was sequenced from the same sample in a study of blood T cell repertoires in COVID-19 (dated by TCRdb to about 2020). Receptor amplification or capture employed the immunoSEQ multiplex PCR assay. Imported from immuneACCESS, the table was reduced by TCRdb to in-frame sequences with V and J called. These copies leave out some clones; in studies compared against another copy, an unresolved V gene accounts for under half, and the cause of the remainder is not known. The sample table shows roughly 200,000 clones, and around four fifths are seen once. The ten largest clones capture approximately 9% of the sample. Material for sequencing was peripheral blood. The origin of the receptors is a man aged 40-49 years with active or convalescent COVID-19.

V usage is TRBV5-4 and J usage is TRBJ2-6, with D perhaps TRBD2 (5 bases). Germline assignment: CDR1 SGHNT and CDR2 YYREEE (reference sequence). The CDR3 has 17 amino acids. Trimming took 4 bases from V and 3 from J, leaving 17 bases between them. The CDR3 is CASSPREPHGGANVLTF. The CDR3 bases are TGTGCCAGCAGCCCGAGGGAGCCCCATGGTGGGGCCAACGTCCTGACTTTC.

The gene calls are TRBV28 and TRBJ1-5, with a weak D call TRBD1 (6 bases). The CDR3 extends over 14 amino acids. Germline assignment: CDR1 MDHEN and CDR2 SYDVKM. V was pared by 6 bases and J by 5 bases, with 14 bases between. In DNA form, the CDR3 reads TGTGCCAGCAGAGACACAGGGTCGGATCAGCCCCAGCATTTT. It codes for CASRDTGSDQPQHF. The variable domain in full, completed from reference TRBV28 and TRBJ1-5, reads DVKVTQSSRYLVKRTGEKVFLECVQDMDHENMFWYRQDPGLGLRLIYFSYDVKMKEKGDIPEGYSVSREKKERFSLILESASTNQTSMYLCASRDTGSDQPQHFGDGTRLSIL.

This chain uses TRBV29-1 with TRBJ2-3; 7 bases are shared with TRBD1. The CDR3 has 15 residues. Germline CDR1 and CDR2: SQVTM and ANQGSEA. Trimming took 5 bases from V and 3 from J; bases not matched to a gene: 11. The CDR3 nucleotides are TGCAGCGTTTCGCCTGACAGGGTTGAGACAGATACGCAGTATTTT. Its translation is CSVSPDRVETDTQYF.

The gene calls are TRBV11-2 and TRBJ1-2; 9 bases agree with TRBD1. The germline CDR1 and CDR2 sequences are SGHAT and FQNNGV. The V and J ends lost 4 bases and 7 bases, in that order; junction bases with no gene match: 10. The CDR3 is 15 amino acids. The CDR3 DNA is TGTGCCAGCAGCTCATCCGGGACAGGGAAGTTTGGCTACACCTTC. Translation gives CASSSSGTGKFGYTF.

V and J are TRBV5-4 and TRBJ2-3; 14 bases align to TRBD2. The CDR3 consists of 16 residues. J gave up 1 base and V 5 bases, and 3 bases lay outside the gene matches. From germline, CDR1 is SGHNT and CDR2 YYREEE (reference sequence). The CDR3 region has the DNA TGTGCCAGCAGTTGGACTAGCGGGGGGCGCACAGATACGCAGTATTTT. Its translation is CASSWTSGGRTDTQYF.

The rearrangement uses TRBV4-1 and TRBJ1-5, with 7 bases that match TRBD1. The CDR3 has 15 amino acids. Germline V CDR1 and CDR2: MGHRA, YSYEKL. V lost 4 bases and J lost 6; bases outside the gene matches: 9. The CDR3 region is CASSPRDSPSQPQHF. The CDR3 DNA sequence: TGCGCCAGCAGCCCTCGGGACAGCCCCTCTCAGCCCCAGCATTTT.

The chain is built from TRBV18 and TRBJ1-1; no reliable D call. In germline, CDR1 is KGHSH, CDR2 LQKENI. V lost 4 bases and J lost 0, with 12 bases in between. The CDR3 extends over 15 amino acids. Here the CDR3 reads CASSQREYMNTEAFF. The CDR3 coding sequence is TGTGCCAGCTCACAACGAGAGTATATGAACACTGAAGCTTTCTTT.

This clone occurred once. The chain carries TRBV9 and TRBJ2-1; TRBD1 matches at 8 bases. Germline assignment: CDR1 SGDLS and CDR2 YYNGEE. Trimming cost V 2 bases and J 5 bases; bases outside gene matches: 9. There are 16 residues in the CDR3. Here the CDR3 reads CASSVRQGSGNNEQFF. CDR3 coding DNA: TGTGCCAGCAGCGTCCGACAGGGGTCGGGCAACAATGAGCAGTTCTTC.

J is TRBJ2-2 and V is TRBV2; 10 bases are a match to TRBD1. This CDR3 region has 15 residues. The V gene's germline CDR1 is SNHLY and CDR2 FYNNEI. Trimming at V came to 5 bases and at J to 5 bases, leaving 5 bases not matched to a gene. The CDR3 DNA sequence: TGTGCCAGCAGTACTCCGGGACAGGGGACCGGGGAGCTGTTTTTT. Protein product: CASSTPGQGTGELFF.

To note about this clone: Other DNA sequences from this sample encode an identical CDR3 as well. The CDR3 here is CASSIATGNTEAFF. CDR3 DNA: TGTGCCAGTAGTATAGCGACAGGGAACACTGAAGCTTTCTTT. The rearrangement joins TRBV19 to TRBJ1-1, with a weak D call TRBD1 (6 bases). With 1 base removed from V and 1 base from J, the gap between germline ends came to 7 bases. Germline loops: CDR1 LNHDA, CDR2 SQIVND (reference sequence). The CDR3 is 14 residues long.

The rearrangement links TRBV12-5 to TRBJ2-1; 7 nucleotides match TRBD1. There are 13 residues in the CDR3. V lost 4 bases and J lost 7; bases outside the gene matches: 4. The germline gives CDR1 LGHNT, CDR2 FRNRAP. CDR3 in amino acids: CASGSRDRNEQFF. The CDR3, as DNA: TGTGCTAGTGGTTCCAGGGACAGAAATGAGCAGTTCTTC.

The chain links TRBV5-1 to TRBJ1-2, with D uncertain. In germline, CDR1 is SGHRS, CDR2 YFSETQ. V lost 4 bases to trimming and J lost 2 bases, with 18 bases between them. The CDR3 extends over 16 amino acids. The CDR3 spells CASSAGLGGVNYGYTF. In DNA, the CDR3 is TGCGCCAGCAGCGCTGGGTTAGGAGGTGTGAACTATGGCTACACCTTC.